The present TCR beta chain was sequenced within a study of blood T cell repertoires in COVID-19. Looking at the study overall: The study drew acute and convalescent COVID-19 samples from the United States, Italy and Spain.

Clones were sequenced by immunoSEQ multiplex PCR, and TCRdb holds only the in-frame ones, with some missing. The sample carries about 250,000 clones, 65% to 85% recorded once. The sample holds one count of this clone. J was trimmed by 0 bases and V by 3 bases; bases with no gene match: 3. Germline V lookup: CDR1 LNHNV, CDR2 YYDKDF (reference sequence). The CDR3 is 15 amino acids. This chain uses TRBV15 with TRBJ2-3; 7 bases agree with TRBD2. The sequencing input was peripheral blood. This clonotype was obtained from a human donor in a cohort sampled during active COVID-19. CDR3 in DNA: TGTGCCACCAGCAGCGGGACTACCAGCACAGATACGCAGTATTTT. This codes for CATSSGTTSTDTQYF.